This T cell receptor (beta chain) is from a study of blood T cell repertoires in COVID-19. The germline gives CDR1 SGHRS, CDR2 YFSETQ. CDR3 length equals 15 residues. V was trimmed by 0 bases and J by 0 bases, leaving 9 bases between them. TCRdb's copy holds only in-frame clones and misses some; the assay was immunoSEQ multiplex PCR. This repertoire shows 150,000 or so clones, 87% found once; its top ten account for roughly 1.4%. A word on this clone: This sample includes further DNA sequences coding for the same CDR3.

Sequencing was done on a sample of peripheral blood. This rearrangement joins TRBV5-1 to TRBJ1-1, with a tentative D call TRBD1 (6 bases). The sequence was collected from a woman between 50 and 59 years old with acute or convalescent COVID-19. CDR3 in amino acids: CASSLAGVVNTEAFF. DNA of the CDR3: TGCGCCAGCAGCTTGGCAGGGGTTGTGAACACTGAAGCTTTCTTT.